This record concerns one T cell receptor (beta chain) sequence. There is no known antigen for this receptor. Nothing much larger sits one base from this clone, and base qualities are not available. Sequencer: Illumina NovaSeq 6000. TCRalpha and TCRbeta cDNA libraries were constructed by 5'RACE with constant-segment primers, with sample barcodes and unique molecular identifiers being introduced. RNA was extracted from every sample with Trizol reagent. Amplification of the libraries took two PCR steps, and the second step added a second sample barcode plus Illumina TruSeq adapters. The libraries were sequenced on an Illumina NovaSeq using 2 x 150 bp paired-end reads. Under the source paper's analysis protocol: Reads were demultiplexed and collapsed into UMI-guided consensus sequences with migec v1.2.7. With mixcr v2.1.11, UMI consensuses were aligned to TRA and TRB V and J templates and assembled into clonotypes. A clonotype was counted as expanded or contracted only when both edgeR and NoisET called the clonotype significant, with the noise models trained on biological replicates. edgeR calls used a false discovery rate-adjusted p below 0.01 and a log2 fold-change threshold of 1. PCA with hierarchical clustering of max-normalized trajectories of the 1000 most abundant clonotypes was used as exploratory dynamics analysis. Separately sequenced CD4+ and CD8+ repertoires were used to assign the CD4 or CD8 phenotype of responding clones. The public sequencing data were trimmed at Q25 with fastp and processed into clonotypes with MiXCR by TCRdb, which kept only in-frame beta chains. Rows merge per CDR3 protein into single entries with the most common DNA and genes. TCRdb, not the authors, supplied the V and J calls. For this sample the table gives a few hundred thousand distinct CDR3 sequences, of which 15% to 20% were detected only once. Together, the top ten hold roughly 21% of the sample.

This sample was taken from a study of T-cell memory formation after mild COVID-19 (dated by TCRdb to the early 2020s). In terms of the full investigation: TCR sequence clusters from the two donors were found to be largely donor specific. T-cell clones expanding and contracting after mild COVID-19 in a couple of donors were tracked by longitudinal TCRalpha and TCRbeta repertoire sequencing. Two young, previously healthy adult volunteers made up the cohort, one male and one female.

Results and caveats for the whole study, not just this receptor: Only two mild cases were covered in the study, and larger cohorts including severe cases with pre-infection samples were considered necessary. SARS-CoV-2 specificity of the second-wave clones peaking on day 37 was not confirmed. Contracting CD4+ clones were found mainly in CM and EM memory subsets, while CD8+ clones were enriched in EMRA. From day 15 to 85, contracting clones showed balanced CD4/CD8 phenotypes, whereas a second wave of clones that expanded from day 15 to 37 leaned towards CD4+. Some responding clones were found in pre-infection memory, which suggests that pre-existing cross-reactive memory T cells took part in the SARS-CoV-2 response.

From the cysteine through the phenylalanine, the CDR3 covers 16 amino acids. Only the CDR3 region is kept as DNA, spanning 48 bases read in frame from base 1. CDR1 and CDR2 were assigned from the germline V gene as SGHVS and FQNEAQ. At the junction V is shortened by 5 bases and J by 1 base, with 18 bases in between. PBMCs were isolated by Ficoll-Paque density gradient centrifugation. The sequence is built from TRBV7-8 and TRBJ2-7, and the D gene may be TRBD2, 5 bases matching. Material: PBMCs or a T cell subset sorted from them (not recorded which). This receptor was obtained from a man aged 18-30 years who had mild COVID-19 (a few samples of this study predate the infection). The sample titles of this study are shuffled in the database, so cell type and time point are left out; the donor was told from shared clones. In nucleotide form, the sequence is TGTGCCAGCAGCCCCACGACGGGAACGCTATCCTACGAGCAGTACTTC. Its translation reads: CASSPTTGTLSYEQYF.